At least ten counts were recorded for the clone carrying this T cell receptor beta chain. As yet, its antigen is unknown. Trimming took 2 bases from V and 3 from J; bases not matched to a gene: 2. The CDR3 is 14 residues long. The V gene's germline CDR1 is KGHSH and CDR2 LQKENI. This sample stems from a study of T cells after posttransplantation cyclophosphamide. Profiled with immunoSEQ multiplex PCR; TCRdb holds only in-frame clones, not every one. The profile covers under 25,000 clones, none occurring a single time. Study observations and caveats: Later post-transplant blood repertoires were often dominated by donor CD8+ memory clones. Skin or GI-infiltrating T cells shared few TRB sequences with blood.

The sequence was obtained from an older woman in good health, CMV-negative, and a related stem cell transplant donor. This chain connects TRBV18 to TRBJ1-1; 8 positions agree with TRBD1. The sample consisted of PBMCs. The CDR3 nucleotides are TGTGCCAGCTCACCATCACAGGGGGACACTGAAGCTTTCTTT. It codes for CASSPSQGDTEAFF. Based on the CDR3 plus reference TRBV18 and TRBJ1-1, the full variable domain is NAGVMQNPRHLVRRRGQEARLRCSPMKGHSHVYWYRQLPEEGLKFMVYLQKENIIDESGMPKERFSAEFPKEGPSILRIQQVVRGDSAAYFCASSPSQGDTEAFFGQGTRLTVV.